This is a list of T cell receptor beta chains from one sample in a study of T cells in Graves' hyperthyroidism and ophthalmopathy. TCRdb used MiXCR to reprocess the multiplex PCR reads, holding one entry per CDR3 protein. The table records roughly 360,000 distinct CDR3 sequences, roughly 13% of them present only once. The sequencing input was blood. These receptor sequences come from a man aged 25-45 years with Graves' hyperthyroidism that later progressed to Graves' ophthalmopathy. The CDR3 runs from the conserved cysteine through the conserved F or W. D genes are given only for firm matches. Only part of the rows carry a size: once, few, many, or a class if the clone is expanded.

CDR3 protein,CDR3 DNA,clone size,J gene,V gene,D gene
CASSTGTEQYF,TGTGCCAGCAGCACAGGGACCGAGCAGTACTTC,.,TRBJ2-7,TRBV12-3/TRBV12-4,.
CASNLAGGGSDTQYF,TGTGCCAGTAACCTAGCGGGGGGCGGCAGTGATACGCAGTATTTT,few,TRBJ2-3,TRBV19,TRBD2
CSASTGGSTDTQYF,TGCAGTGCTAGTACGGGCGGCTCAACAGATACGCAGTATTTT,many,TRBJ2-3,TRBV20-1,.
CASSLRGADTQYF,TGTGCCAGCAGCTTAAGGGGGGCAGATACGCAGTATTTT,many,TRBJ2-3,TRBV11-2,.
CASSLVGLDEQFF,TGTGCCAGCAGCTTAGTTGGTTTGGATGAGCAGTTCTTC,many,TRBJ2-1,TRBV11-3,.
CASSLLTGHQPQHF,TGTGCCAGCAGTTTACTGACAGGTCATCAGCCCCAGCATTTT,.,TRBJ1-5,TRBV28,.
CASGVSGAYNEQFF,TGTGCCAGCGGGGTTAGCGGGGCCTACAATGAGCAGTTCTTC,many,TRBJ2-1,TRBV2,TRBD2
CASSGTADTEAFF,TGTGCCAGCAGCGGGACAGCCGACACTGAAGCTTTCTTT,many,TRBJ1-1,TRBV9,.
CASSEDATNEKLFF,TGTGCCAGTAGCGAGGATGCAACTAATGAAAAACTGTTTTTT,.,TRBJ1-4,TRBV6-1,.
CASSYSTRDRPGYTF,TGTGCCAGCAGTTACTCGACGCGCGATCGGCCTGGCTACACCTTC,many,TRBJ1-2,TRBV6-6,.
CATKEPPGYTF,TGTGCCACCAAGGAGCCACCTGGCTACACCTTC,few,TRBJ1-2,TRBV24-1,.
CASSGTGEAGELFF,TGTGCCAGCTCTGGGACAGGGGAGGCCGGGGAGCTGTTTTTT,many,TRBJ2-2,TRBV6-1,TRBD1
CASSYSKGGVYGYTF,TGTGCCAGCAGTTACTCGAAAGGGGGCGTCTATGGCTACACCTTC,few,TRBJ1-2,TRBV6-9,TRBD1
CASSDPSTDTQYF,TGTGCCAGCAGTGACCCTAGCACAGATACGCAGTATTTT,.,TRBJ2-3,TRBV6-4,.
CASSTGLGLYNEQFF,TGTGCCAGCAGTACGGGACTAGGGCTCTACAATGAGCAGTTCTTC,many,TRBJ2-1,TRBV27,TRBD2
CASSFEEQETQYF,TGTGCCAGCAGTTTTGAGGAACAAGAGACCCAGTACTTC,many,TRBJ2-5,TRBV12-3/TRBV12-4,.
CASILGRVDRGYEQYF,TGTGCCAGCATACTAGGAAGAGTGGACAGGGGATACGAGCAGTACTTC,.,TRBJ2-7,TRBV27,TRBD1
CASSSGTAGSGNTIYF,TGCGCCAGCAGCTCCGGGACAGCCGGGTCTGGAAACACCATATATTTT,.,TRBJ1-3,TRBV5-1,TRBD1
CSARDSLLGGANTGELFF,TGCAGTGCTAGAGATTCGCTTTTGGGGGGCGCGAACACCGGGGAGCTGTTTTTT,.,TRBJ2-2,TRBV20-1,.
CASSSLLAGDTDTQYF,TGTGCCAGCAGCTCCCTCTTAGCGGGGGACACAGATACGCAGTATTTT,.,TRBJ2-3,TRBV7-9,TRBD2
CASSLPYPGNTEAFF,TGTGCCAGCAGTCTCCCCTATCCGGGGAACACTGAAGCTTTCTTT,few,TRBJ1-1,TRBV6-1,.
CASSEEVGGRYQETQYF,TGTGCCAGCAGTGAAGAGGTCGGGGGCCGGTACCAAGAGACCCAGTACTTC,many,TRBJ2-5,TRBV6-1,.
CASLRTSSYNEQFF,TGTGCCAGCTTACGGACTAGCTCCTACAATGAGCAGTTCTTC,many,TRBJ2-1,TRBV2,TRBD2
CAISGRGGAGTEAFF,TGTGCCATCAGTGGCCGTGGTGGAGCTGGGACTGAAGCTTTCTTT,.,TRBJ1-1,TRBV10-3,.
CSAPREWNQPQHF,TGCAGTGCTCCCCGCGAGTGGAATCAGCCCCAGCATTTT,many,TRBJ1-5,TRBV20-1,.
CARGLAGQETQYF,TGCGCCAGGGGGCTCGCGGGACAAGAGACCCAGTACTTC,few,TRBJ2-5,TRBV5-1,.
CASSQPGTRYGYTF,TGCGCCAGCAGCCAACCCGGGACTCGTTATGGCTACACCTTC,many,TRBJ1-2,TRBV4-1,.
CASSDLAKNIQYF,TGTGCCAGCAGTGACCTAGCCAAAAACATTCAGTACTTC,many,TRBJ2-4,TRBV2,.
CSARGQGFGELFF,TGCAGTGCTAGAGGGCAGGGGTTTGGGGAGCTGTTTTTT,few,TRBJ2-2,TRBV20-1,.
CASSPGQGFTDTQYF,TGTGCCAGCAGCCCAGGACAGGGATTCACAGATACGCAGTATTTT,many,TRBJ2-3,TRBV7-7,TRBD1
CASSLAGSGTWEQYF,TGTGCCAGCAGCTTGGCCGGGAGTGGGACATGGGAGCAGTACTTC,.,TRBJ2-7,TRBV7-2,.
CASSDGLAGAVYNEQFF,TGTGCCAGCAGCGATGGACTAGCGGGGGCCGTTTACAATGAGCAGTTCTTC,.,TRBJ2-1,TRBV9,TRBD2
CASSPQRGGRTYEQYF,TGTGCCAGCAGCCCTCAGCGGGGGGGCAGGACCTACGAGCAGTACTTC,few,TRBJ2-7,TRBV7-8,TRBD2
CASSYNKLAEAFF,TGTGCCAGCAGCTACAACAAGCTTGCGGAAGCTTTCTTT,many,TRBJ1-1,TRBV6-2/TRBV6-3,.
CASSPRLAGATADTGELFF,TGTGCCAGCAGCCCACGACTAGCGGGGGCTACGGCGGACACCGGGGAGCTGTTTTTT,.,TRBJ2-2,TRBV7-9,TRBD2
CASSISGLGTEAFF,TGTGCCAGTAGTATTTCTGGCCTTGGCACTGAAGCTTTCTTT,.,TRBJ1-1,TRBV19,.
CASSLYRGLGYTF,TGTGCCAGCAGTTTATACCGGGGTCTAGGCTACACCTTC,few,TRBJ1-2,TRBV12-3/TRBV12-4,.
CASSPDPGLAGVSSYNEQFF,TGTGCCAGCAGCCCTGATCCGGGACTAGCGGGGGTTAGCTCCTACAATGAGCAGTTCTTC,many,TRBJ2-1,TRBV6-2/TRBV6-3,TRBD2
CASKAGMGNQPQHF,TGCGCCAGCAAGGCGGGGATGGGCAATCAGCCCCAGCATTTT,many,TRBJ1-5,TRBV5-1,.
CASSQVGAGNYNSPLHF,TGTGCCAGCAGCCAAGTGGGCGCAGGGAATTATAATTCACCCCTCCACTTT,.,TRBJ1-6,TRBV3-1,.
CSALSGLAASYEQYF,TGCAGTGCCCTGTCAGGGCTAGCGGCCTCCTACGAGCAGTACTTC,.,TRBJ2-7,TRBV20-1,TRBD2
CASRDFNNSPLHF,TGTGCCAGCAGGGACTTCAATAATTCACCCCTCCACTTT,many,TRBJ1-6,TRBV25-1,.